Listed here are 8 T cell receptor beta chains from one sample, sequenced in a study of shared clonotypes between healthy human individuals. The table came from immunoSEQ multiplex PCR; TCRdb's copy has only in-frame clones and leaves some out. The table has more than 1.2 million clones, approximately 98.5% seen once. Material: naive CD4+ T cells sorted from blood. Subset in this sample: CD45RA+ positively selected. The receptors were gathered from a young man in good health.

V is TRBV18 and J is TRBJ2-7; 13 bases align to TRBD2. CDR1 and CDR2 (germline): KGHSH, LQKENI. Trimming removed 6 bases from V and 4 bases from J; junction bases left unmatched: 6. This CDR3 has 15 residues. CDR3 region: CASSRGLAGEYEQYF. CDR3 nucleotide sequence: TGTGCCAGCTCTCGTGGACTAGCGGGAGAATACGAGCAGTACTTC.

Points on this clone: The sample carries other DNA sequences with the same CDR3. The chain uses TRBV7-9 and TRBJ2-1; TRBD1 agrees at 8 bases. In germline, CDR1 is SEHNR, CDR2 FQNEAQ (reference sequence). Losses at the gene ends were 1 base for V and 3 bases for J; bases not matched to a gene: 2. This CDR3 spans 15 amino acids. The CDR3 region is CASSLVGQGYNEQFF. The CDR3 coding sequence is TGTGCCAGCAGCTTAGTAGGACAGGGCTACAATGAGCAGTTCTTC.

This chain links TRBV27 with TRBJ2-1, with D possibly being TRBD2 (6 bases). V was trimmed by 9 bases and J by 3 bases, leaving 18 bases between them. Germline V lookup: CDR1 MNHEY, CDR2 SMNVEV (reference sequence). This CDR3 has 15 amino acids. The CDR3 DNA reads as TGTGCCAGGTCGATGGAGGGAGGATGCTACAATGAGCAGTTCTTC. This sequence encodes CARSMEGGCYNEQFF.

The chain has TRBV2 and TRBJ2-7; no reliable D call. Trimming shortened V by 8 bases and J by 0 bases, and 11 bases separated the two germline ends. The CDR3 totals 13 residues. Germline values: CDR1 SNHLY, CDR2 FYNNEI. In DNA form, the CDR3 reads TGTGCCAGCCTTCCCCTCAGCTCCTACGAGCAGTACTTC. It specifies CASLPLSSYEQYF.

The chain combines TRBV11-2 with TRBJ1-2; 7 bases are shared with TRBD1. This CDR3 region has 13 residues. Germline trimming cut 5 bases from V and 2 bases from J; bases unmatched to any gene: 2. Germline V lookup: CDR1 SGHAT, CDR2 FQNNGV. The CDR3 bases are TGTGCCAGCAGCACCAGGGGGAACTATGGCTACACCTTC. It specifies CASSTRGNYGYTF.

CDR3 sequence: CASSSSSTQTYNEQFF. In DNA form, the CDR3 reads TGCGCCAGCAGCTCCTCGAGTACCCAAACCTACAATGAGCAGTTCTTC. The chain employs TRBV5-1 and TRBJ2-1; D is undetermined. V lost 3 bases, J lost 2 bases, and 15 bases lay in between. Germline lookup yields CDR1 SGHRS and CDR2 YFSETQ. There are 16 residues in the CDR3.

The J gene is TRBJ1-6, the V gene TRBV28; tentatively, D is TRBD1 (5 bases). Germline CDR1 reads MDHEN; CDR2 reads SYDVKM. V lost 4 bases and J 5 bases, leaving 18 bases between the germline ends. The CDR3 sequence is 17 residues long. The CDR3: CASSSTRPLGHNSPLHF. The CDR3 DNA follows: TGTGCCAGCAGTTCCACGCGCCCCCTGGGGCATAATTCACCCCTCCACTTT. The full variable domain, completed using reference TRBV28 and TRBJ1-6, is DVKVTQSSRYLVKRTGEKVFLECVQDMDHENMFWYRQDPGLGLRLIYFSYDVKMKEKGDIPEGYSVSREKKERFSLILESASTNQTSMYLCASSSTRPLGHNSPLHFGNGTRLTVT.

The V and J genes are TRBV28 and TRBJ2-5, with 10 nucleotides matching TRBD1. Per the germline V gene, CDR1 is MDHEN and CDR2 is SYDVKM. The CDR3 is made up of 16 amino acids. Trimming removed 3 bases from V and 6 bases from J; junction bases left unmatched: 10. The CDR3 sequence is CASSFSQTGGLQTQYF. CDR3 nucleotides: TGTGCCAGCAGTTTTTCACAGACAGGGGGCTTACAGACCCAGTACTTC.